Listed below are T cell receptor beta chains from one sample, sequenced in a study of T cells after yellow fever vaccination. TCRdb ran MiXCR on the 5' RACE reads and lists one entry per CDR3 protein. This sample has about 240,000 distinct CDR3 sequences, with 6.9% found just once. The specimen comprised CD4+ T cells sorted from PBMCs, sampled 15 days after the yellow fever booster vaccination. Receptor source: a man under 40 who received the YFV17D yellow fever vaccine. Each CDR3 is given with its conserved first and last residue. The D gene is left open where the match is weak. A clone size is listed for some rows: how often the clone was seen (once, few, many), or a class if it is expanded.

j_call clone_size d_call v_call cdr3_nt cdr3_aa
TRBJ2-1 few NA TRBV7-2 TGTGCCAGCAGCTTTGGTTGGGAGCAGTTCTTC CASSFGWEQFF
TRBJ2-7 NA NA TRBV7-9 TGTGCCAGCAGCCCCGGGAGCCACTACGAGCAGTACTTC CASSPGSHYEQYF
TRBJ2-7 few NA TRBV27 TGTGCCAGCAGGACCCCGGGCCTTTACGAGCAGTACTTC CASRTPGLYEQYF
TRBJ1-1 few NA TRBV7-6 TGTGCCAGCAGCGTCCAGGGGATCACTGAAGCTTTCTTT CASSVQGITEAFF
TRBJ2-3 few NA TRBV5-1 TGCGCCAGCAGCTTCTCAGATCCGGTTACGCAGTATTTT CASSFSDPVTQYF
TRBJ2-5 many NA TRBV7-2 TGTGCCAGCAGCTCCAGGACACTACAAGAGACCCAGTACTTC CASSSRTLQETQYF
TRBJ1-3 few TRBD1 TRBV12-3/TRBV12-4 TGTGCCAGCAGGGTTGGGACAGTCGCCACCATATATTTT CASRVGTVATIYF
TRBJ2-5 NA NA TRBV6-5 TGTGCCAGCAACAACGGGGAAGAGACCCAGTACTTC CASNNGEETQYF
TRBJ2-2 many NA TRBV7-3 TGTGCCAGCAGCCCTCCAGGTTCGAACACCGGGGAGCTGTTTTTT CASSPPGSNTGELFF
TRBJ1-1 NA NA TRBV4-1 TGCGCCAGCAGCCTTCGGGATTTCAACACTGAAGCTTTCTTT CASSLRDFNTEAFF
TRBJ1-5 NA TRBD1 TRBV7-2 TGTGCCAGCAGCCTCCGGACAGGATCCGATCAGCCCCAGCATTTT CASSLRTGSDQPQHF
TRBJ2-3 many NA TRBV5-1 TGCGCCAGCAGCTTGGCCAGGCCTGACGGGCCAGATACGCAGTATTTT CASSLARPDGPDTQYF
TRBJ2-1 many TRBD2 TRBV7-9 TGTGCCAGCAGCTTAGGAAGCGGGAGATGGGATGAGCAGTTCTTC CASSLGSGRWDEQFF
TRBJ2-7 NA TRBD1 TRBV7-7 TGTGCTAGCAGCTTGTTTTACCTACGGGACAGGGACTCCTACGAGCAGTACTTC CASSLFYLRDRDSYEQYF
TRBJ1-5 NA TRBD1 TRBV6-1 TGTGCCAGCAGTGAAGCGACAGGGGGGTATCGGCCCCAGCATTTT CASSEATGGYRPQHF
TRBJ1-4 many NA TRBV27 TGTGCCAGCAGTTTTGGGGGGGCAACTAATGAAAAACTGTTTTTT CASSFGGATNEKLFF
TRBJ2-5 NA TRBD2 TRBV11-3 TGTGCCAGCAGCTTAGGCGGACTAGCGGGAGGAGGAGAGACCCAGTACTTC CASSLGGLAGGGETQYF
TRBJ2-3 few TRBD2 TRBV18 TGTGCCAGCTCACGCCCTAGCGGGAGATGGGGCACAGATACGCAGTATTTT CASSRPSGRWGTDTQYF
TRBJ1-1 few NA TRBV4-2 TGTGCCAGCAGCCAAGATCCAGGATACACTGAAGCTTTCTTT CASSQDPGYTEAFF
TRBJ2-7 many TRBD1 TRBV28 TGTGCCAGCAGCCGACAGGGGGTGACCTACGAGCAGTACTTC CASSRQGVTYEQYF
TRBJ2-7 NA NA TRBV28 TGTGCCTCACAGGGCCCCACCTACGAGCAGTACTTC CASQGPTYEQYF
TRBJ2-3 few TRBD2 TRBV5-1 TGCGCCAGCAGCTTGGGACTAGCGGGAGAAGATACGCAGTATTTT CASSLGLAGEDTQYF
TRBJ2-2 NA NA TRBV10-3 TGTGCCATCAGTGAGGTCAGATGGAACACCGGGGAGCTGTTTTTT CAISEVRWNTGELFF
TRBJ2-1 NA NA TRBV21-1 TGTGCCCTCGGGGGCGTGGGACAGTTCTTC CALGGVGQFF
TRBJ1-3 NA NA TRBV4-3 TGCGCCAGCAGCCAAGAGACTAGAAACACCATATATTTT CASSQETRNTIYF
TRBJ2-1 few NA TRBV15 TGTGCCACAACGCACGGGCTAGCGCCTTACAATGAGCAGTTCTTC CATTHGLAPYNEQFF
TRBJ1-1 many NA TRBV3-1 TGTGCCAGCAGCCTACAAGGAGGTCGCACTGAAGCTTTCTTT CASSLQGGRTEAFF